This T cell receptor beta chain was obtained from a study of blood T cells in healthy people across ages. With a J-beta primer mix and a sample-barcoded 5' primer, a second PCR ran roughly 6 to 11 cycles. Researchers report that a template-switch adaptor with 12 random nucleotides tagged each cDNA molecule. TCRdb reanalysed the 5' RACE reads using MiXCR and keeps one entry per CDR3 protein. The sample carries 850,000 to 1,100,000 distinct CDR3 sequences, more than 30% recorded once. This clonotype was picked up a small number of times. CDR3 size: 13 residues. The V gene's germline CDR1 is DFQATT and CDR2 SNEGSKA (reference sequence). V was shortened by 5 bases and J by 3 bases, with 11 bases between the two germline ends.

Sequencing was performed on blood. This chain uses TRBV20-1 with TRBJ1-5; D remains ambiguous. This clonotype was sampled from a man aged 18-30 years in good health. CDR3 DNA: TGCAGTGCTGCTCAGGCGGTCAATCAGCCCCAGCATTTT. Encoded protein: CSAAQAVNQPQHF.